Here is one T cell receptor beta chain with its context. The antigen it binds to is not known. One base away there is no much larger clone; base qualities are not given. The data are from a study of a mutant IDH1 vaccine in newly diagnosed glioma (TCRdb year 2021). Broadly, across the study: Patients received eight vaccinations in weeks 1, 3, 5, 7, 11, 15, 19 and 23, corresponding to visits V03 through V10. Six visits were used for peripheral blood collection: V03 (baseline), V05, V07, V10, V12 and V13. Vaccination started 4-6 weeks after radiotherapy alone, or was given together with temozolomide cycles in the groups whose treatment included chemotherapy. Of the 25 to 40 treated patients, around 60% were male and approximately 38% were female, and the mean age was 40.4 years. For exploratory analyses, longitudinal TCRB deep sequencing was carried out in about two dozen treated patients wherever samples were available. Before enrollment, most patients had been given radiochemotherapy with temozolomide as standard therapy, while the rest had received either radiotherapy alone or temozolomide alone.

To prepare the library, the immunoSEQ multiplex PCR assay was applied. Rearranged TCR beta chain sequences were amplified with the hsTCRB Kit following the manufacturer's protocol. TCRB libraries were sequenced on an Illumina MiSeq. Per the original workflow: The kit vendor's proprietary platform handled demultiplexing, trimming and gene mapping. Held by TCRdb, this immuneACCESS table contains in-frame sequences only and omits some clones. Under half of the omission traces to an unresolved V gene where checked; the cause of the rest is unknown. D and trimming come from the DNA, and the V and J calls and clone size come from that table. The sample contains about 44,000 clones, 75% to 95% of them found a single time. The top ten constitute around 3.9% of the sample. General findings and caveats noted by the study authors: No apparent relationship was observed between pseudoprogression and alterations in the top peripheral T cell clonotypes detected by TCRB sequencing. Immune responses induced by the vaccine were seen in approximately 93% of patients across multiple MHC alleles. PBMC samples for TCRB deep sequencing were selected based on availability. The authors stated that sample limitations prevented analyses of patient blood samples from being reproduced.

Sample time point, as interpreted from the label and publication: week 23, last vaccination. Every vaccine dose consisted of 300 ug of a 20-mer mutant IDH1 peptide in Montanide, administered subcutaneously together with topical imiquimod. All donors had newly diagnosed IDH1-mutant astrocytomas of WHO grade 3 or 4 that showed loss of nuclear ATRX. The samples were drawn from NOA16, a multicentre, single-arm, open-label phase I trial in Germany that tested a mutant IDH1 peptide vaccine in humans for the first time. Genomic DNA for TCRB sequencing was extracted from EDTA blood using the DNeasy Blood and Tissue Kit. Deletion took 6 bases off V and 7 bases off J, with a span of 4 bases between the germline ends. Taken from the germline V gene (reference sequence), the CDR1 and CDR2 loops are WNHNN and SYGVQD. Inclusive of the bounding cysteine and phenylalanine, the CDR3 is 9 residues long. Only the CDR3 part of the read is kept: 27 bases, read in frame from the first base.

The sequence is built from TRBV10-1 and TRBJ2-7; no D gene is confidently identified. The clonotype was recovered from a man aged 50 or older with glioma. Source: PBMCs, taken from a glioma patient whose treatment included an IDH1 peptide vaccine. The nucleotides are TGCGCCAGCAGGGATGAGCAGTACTTC. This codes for CASRDEQYF.